This T cell receptor (beta chain) was retrieved from a study of blood T cell repertoires in COVID-19. Study at large: Acute-phase and convalescent COVID-19 samples originated in the United States, Italy and Spain.

This clone was seen a handful of times. The sample contains more than one DNA sequence encoding this CDR3. Germline V CDR1 and CDR2: SGHAT, FQNNGV. Trimming took off 6 bases at V and 0 bases at J, with 14 bases between the two ends. This CDR3 spans 16 amino acids. Measured with immunoSEQ multiplex PCR; TCRdb has only the in-frame clones, and not every one. The sample gives over 150,000 clones, roughly 87% of which show up once; roughly 3.9% is in the top ten. Input material: peripheral blood. This receptor was obtained from a woman aged 55-69 years who had recovered from COVID-19. The chain is built from TRBV11-2 and TRBJ2-2, with D possibly TRBD1 on 6 matching bases. The CDR3 coding sequence is TGTGCCAGCAGTCCTCGGACAGCGACGAACACCGGGGAGCTGTTTTTT. The encoded protein is CASSPRTATNTGELFF.